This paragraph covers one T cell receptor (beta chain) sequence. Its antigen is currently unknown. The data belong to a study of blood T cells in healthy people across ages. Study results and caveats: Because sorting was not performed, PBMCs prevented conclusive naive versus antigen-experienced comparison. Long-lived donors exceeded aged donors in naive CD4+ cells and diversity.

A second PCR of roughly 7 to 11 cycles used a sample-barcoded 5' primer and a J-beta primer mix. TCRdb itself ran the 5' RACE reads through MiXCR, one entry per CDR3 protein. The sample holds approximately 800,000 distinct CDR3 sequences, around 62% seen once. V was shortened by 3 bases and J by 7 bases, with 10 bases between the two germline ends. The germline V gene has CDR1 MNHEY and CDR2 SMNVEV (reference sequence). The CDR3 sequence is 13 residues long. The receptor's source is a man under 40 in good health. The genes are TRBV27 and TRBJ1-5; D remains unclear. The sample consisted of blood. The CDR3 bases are TGTGCCAGCAGTTTGAGCAGGCTCCAGCCCCAGCATTTT. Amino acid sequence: CASSLSRLQPQHF.